The TCR beta chain under discussion was sequenced for a study of OX40 agonist ivuxolimab in advanced cancers. Points from the study as a whole: In CD8+ T cells, expanded clones were on average more numerous than in CD4+. Both CD4+ and CD8+ T cell populations in blood had undergone clonal expansion by week 6 at 0.1 to 3.0 mg/kg.

TCRdb's copy holds only in-frame clones and misses some; the assay was immunoSEQ multiplex PCR. Here the sample spans fewer than 120,000 clones, roughly 89% being singletons. On this clone: Its antigen is undetermined.

The CDR3 is 15 amino acids. Germline V gene data show CDR1 as SGHTA and CDR2 as FQGNSA. V lost 1 base to trimming and J lost 4 bases; unmatched junction nucleotides: 3. V is TRBV7-2 and J is TRBJ1-5, with 8 bases aligning to TRBD1. The sequencing used CD4+ or CD8+ T cells sorted from blood, collected in a trial of the OX40 agonist ivuxolimab. This TCR derives from an adult with an advanced solid tumor such as melanoma, head and neck, liver or kidney cancer. The CDR3 loop reads CASSLDDRGNQPQHF. The CDR3 DNA sequence: TGTGCCAGCAGCTTAGACGACAGGGGAAATCAGCCCCAGCATTTT.